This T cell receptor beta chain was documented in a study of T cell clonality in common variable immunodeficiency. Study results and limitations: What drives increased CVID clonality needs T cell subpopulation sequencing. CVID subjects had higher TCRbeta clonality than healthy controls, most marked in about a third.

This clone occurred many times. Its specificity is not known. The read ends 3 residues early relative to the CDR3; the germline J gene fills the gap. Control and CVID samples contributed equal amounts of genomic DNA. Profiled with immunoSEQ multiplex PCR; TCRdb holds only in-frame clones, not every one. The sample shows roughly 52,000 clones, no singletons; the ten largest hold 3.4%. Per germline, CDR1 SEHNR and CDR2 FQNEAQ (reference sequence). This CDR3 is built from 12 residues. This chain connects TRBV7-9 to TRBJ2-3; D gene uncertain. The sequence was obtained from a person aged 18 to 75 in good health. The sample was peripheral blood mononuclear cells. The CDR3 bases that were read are TGTGCCAGCAGCCCAGACTTCCCCCCG. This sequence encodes CASSPDFPP. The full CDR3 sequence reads CASSPDFPPQYF.